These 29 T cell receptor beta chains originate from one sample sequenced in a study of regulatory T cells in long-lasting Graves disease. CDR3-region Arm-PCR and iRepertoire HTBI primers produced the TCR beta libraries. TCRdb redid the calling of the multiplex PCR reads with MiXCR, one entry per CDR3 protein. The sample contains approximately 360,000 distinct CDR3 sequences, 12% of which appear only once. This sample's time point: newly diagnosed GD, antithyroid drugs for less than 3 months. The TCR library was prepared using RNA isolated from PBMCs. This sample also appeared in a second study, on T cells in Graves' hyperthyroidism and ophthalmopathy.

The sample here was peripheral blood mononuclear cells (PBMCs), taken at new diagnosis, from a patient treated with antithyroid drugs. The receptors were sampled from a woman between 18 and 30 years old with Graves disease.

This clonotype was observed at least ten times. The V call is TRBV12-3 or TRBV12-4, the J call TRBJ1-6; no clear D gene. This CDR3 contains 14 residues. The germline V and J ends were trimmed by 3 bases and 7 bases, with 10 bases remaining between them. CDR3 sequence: CASSFGRWNSPLHF. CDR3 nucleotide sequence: TGTGCCAGCAGTTTTGGCCGGTGGAATTCACCCCTCCACTTT.

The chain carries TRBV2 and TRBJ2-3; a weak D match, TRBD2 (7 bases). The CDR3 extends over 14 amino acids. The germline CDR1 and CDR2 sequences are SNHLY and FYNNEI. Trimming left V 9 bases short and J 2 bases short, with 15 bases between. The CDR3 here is CARSTAGATDTQYF. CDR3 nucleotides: TGTGCCAGGTCGACGGCGGGGGCCACAGATACGCAGTATTTT.

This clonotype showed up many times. The CDR3 here is CASSLGTGAPYEQYF. DNA for the CDR3: TGTGCCAGCAGCTTGGGGACAGGGGCCCCTTACGAGCAGTACTTC. V usage is TRBV11-2 and J usage is TRBJ2-7, with 10 bases that match TRBD1. With 3 bases clipped from V and 4 bases from J, the junction kept 6 bases outside the gene matches. CDR1 SGHAT and CDR2 FQNNGV come from the germline V gene. The CDR3 has 15 amino acids.

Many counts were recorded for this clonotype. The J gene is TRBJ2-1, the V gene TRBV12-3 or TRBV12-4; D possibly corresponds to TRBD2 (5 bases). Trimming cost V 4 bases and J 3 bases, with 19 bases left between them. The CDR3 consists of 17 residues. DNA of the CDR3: TGTGCCAGCAGTTCTACGGGCGGCGGGTTTAGCTACAATGAGCAGTTCTTC. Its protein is CASSSTGGGFSYNEQFF.

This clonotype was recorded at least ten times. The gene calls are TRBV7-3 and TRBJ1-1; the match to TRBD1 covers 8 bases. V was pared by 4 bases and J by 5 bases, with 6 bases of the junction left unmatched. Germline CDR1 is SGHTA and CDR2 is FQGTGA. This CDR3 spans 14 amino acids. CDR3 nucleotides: TGTGCCAGCAGCTCGACAGGGGAAGTAACTGAAGCTTTCTTT. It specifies CASSSTGEVTEAFF.

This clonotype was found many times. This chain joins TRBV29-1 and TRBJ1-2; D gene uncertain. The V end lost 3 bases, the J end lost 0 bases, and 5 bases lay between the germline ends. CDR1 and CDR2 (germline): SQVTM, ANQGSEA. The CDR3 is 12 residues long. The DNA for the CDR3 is TGCAGCGTTGACCCAGCTAACTATGGCTACACCTTC. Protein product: CSVDPANYGYTF.

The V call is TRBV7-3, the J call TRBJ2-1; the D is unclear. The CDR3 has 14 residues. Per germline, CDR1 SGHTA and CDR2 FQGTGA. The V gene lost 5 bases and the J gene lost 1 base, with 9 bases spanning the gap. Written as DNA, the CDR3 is TGTGCCAGCAGCCAGCCCTCGTCCTACAATGAGCAGTTCTTC. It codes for CASSQPSSYNEQFF.

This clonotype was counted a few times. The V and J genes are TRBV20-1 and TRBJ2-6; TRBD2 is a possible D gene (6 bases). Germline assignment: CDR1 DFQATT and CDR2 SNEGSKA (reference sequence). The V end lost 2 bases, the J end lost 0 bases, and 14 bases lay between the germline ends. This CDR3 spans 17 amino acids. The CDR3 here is CSARKTRGNSGANVLTF. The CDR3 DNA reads TGCAGTGCTAGAAAAACTCGGGGGAACTCTGGGGCCAACGTCCTGACTTTC.

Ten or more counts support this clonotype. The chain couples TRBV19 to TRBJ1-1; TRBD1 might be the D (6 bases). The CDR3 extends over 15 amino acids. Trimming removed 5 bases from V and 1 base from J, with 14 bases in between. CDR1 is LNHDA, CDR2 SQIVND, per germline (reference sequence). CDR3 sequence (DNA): TGTGCCAGTAGTGTCATACAGGGCCCGAACACTGAAGCTTTCTTT. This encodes CASSVIQGPNTEAFF. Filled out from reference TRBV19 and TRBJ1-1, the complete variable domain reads DGGITQSPKYLFRKEGQNVTLSCEQNLNHDAMYWYRQDPGQGLRLIYYSQIVNDFQKGDIAEGYSVSREKKESFPLTVTSAQKNPTAFYLCASSVIQGPNTEAFFGQGTRLTVV.

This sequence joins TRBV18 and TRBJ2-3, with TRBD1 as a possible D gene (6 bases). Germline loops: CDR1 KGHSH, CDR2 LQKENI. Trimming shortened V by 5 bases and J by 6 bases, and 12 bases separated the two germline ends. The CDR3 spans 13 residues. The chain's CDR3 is CASSYRVFDTQYF. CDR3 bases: TGTGCCAGCTCATACAGGGTATTCGATACGCAGTATTTT.

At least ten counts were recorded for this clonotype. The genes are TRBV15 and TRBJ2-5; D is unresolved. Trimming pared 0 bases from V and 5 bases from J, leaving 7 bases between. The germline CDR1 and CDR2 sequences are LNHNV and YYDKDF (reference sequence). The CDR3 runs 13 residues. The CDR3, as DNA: TGTGCCACCAGCAGAGACCTGGGGGAGACCCAGTACTTC. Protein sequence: CATSRDLGETQYF.

CDR3 residues: CSARERQGSYNEQFF. The CDR3 coding sequence is TGCAGTGCTAGAGAGAGGCAGGGATCCTACAATGAGCAGTTCTTC. This rearrangement joins TRBV20-1 to TRBJ2-1; the D gene is possibly TRBD1 (5 bases). Germline V gene sequence: CDR1 DFQATT, CDR2 SNEGSKA (reference sequence). The CDR3 has 15 amino acids. Trimming pared 0 bases from V and 1 base from J, leaving 10 bases between.

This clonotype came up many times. CDR3 bases: TGTGCCAGCAGTCCAACAGGGGGGGGGCTCGCCGGGGAGCTGTTTTTT. Its protein product is CASSPTGGGLAGELFF. The genes are TRBV27 and TRBJ2-2; the D gene is possibly TRBD1 (8 bases). The length of the CDR3 is 16 residues. The V gene's germline CDR1 is MNHEY and CDR2 SMNVEV (reference sequence). Trimming removed 5 bases at V and 6 bases at J, with 19 bases between.

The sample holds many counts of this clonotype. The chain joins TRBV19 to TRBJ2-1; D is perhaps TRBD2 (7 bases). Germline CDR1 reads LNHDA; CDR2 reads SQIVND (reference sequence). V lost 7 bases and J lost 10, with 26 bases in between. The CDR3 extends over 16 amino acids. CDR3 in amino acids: CASTKFRGAWDREQFF. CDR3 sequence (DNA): TGTGCCAGTACCAAATTTCGGGGGGCCTGGGATCGGGAGCAGTTCTTC.

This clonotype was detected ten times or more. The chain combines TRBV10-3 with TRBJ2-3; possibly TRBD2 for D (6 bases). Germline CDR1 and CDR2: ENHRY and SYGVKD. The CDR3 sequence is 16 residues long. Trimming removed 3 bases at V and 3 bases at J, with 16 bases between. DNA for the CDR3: TGTGCCATCAGTGACTTGTCCCGGGAGAGGACAGATACGCAGTATTTT. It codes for CAISDLSRERTDTQYF.

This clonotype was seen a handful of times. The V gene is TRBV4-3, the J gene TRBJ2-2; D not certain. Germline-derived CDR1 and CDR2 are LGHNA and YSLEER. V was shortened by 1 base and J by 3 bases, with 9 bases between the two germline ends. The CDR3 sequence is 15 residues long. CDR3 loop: CASSQGVRYTGELFF. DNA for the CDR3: TGCGCCAGCAGCCAAGGCGTCCGGTACACCGGGGAGCTGTTTTTT.

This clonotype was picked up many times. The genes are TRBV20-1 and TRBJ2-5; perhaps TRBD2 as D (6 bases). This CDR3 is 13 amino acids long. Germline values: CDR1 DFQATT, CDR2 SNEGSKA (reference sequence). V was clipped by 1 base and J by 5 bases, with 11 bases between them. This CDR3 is CSARGAGRETQYF. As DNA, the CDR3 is TGCAGTGCTAGAGGGGCGGGGCGGGAGACCCAGTACTTC.

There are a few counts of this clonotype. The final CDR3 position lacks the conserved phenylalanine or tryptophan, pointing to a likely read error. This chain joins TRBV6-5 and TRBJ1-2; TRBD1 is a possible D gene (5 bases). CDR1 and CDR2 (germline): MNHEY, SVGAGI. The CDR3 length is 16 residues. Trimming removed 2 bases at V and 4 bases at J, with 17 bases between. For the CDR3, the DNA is TGTGCCAGCAGTTACAGGGGATTGCAGACACGCTATGGCTACACCTCC. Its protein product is CASSYRGLQTRYGYTS.

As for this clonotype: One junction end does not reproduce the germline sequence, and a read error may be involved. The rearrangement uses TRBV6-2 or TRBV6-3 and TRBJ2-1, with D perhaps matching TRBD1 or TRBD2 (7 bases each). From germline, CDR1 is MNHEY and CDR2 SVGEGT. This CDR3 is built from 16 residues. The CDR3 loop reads CASSPRGRGRHNEQFF. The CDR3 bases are TGTGCCAGCAGCCCCCGAGGGAGGGGGCGCCACAATGAACAGTTCTTC.

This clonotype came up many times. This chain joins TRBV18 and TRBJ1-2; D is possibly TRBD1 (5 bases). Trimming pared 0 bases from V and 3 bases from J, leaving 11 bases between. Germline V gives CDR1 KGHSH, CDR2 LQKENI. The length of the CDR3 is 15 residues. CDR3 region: CASSPPVLTDYGYTF. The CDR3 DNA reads TGTGCCAGCTCACCACCGGTCTTGACAGACTATGGCTACACCTTC.

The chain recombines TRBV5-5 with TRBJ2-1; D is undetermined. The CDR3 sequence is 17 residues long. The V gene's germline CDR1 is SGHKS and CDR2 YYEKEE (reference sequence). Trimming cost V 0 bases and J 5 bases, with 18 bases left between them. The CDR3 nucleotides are TGTGCCAGCAGCTTGGACTACGCGACTTTACCCGACAATGAGCAGTTCTTC. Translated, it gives CASSLDYATLPDNEQFF.

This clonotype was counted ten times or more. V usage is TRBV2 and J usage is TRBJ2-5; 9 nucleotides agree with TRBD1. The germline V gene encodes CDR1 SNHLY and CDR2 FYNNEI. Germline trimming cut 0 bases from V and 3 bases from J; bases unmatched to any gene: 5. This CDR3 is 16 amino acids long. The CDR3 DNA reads TGTGCCAGCAGTGAAGCGCGTAGGGACAGGGAAGAGACCCAGTACTTC. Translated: CASSEARRDREETQYF.

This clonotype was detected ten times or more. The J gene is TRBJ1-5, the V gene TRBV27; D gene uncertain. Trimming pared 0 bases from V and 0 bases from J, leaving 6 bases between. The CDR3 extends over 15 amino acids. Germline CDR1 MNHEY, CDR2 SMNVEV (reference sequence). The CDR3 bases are TGTGCCAGCAGTTTATCTTGGCATAGCAATCAGCCCCAGCATTTT. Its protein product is CASSLSWHSNQPQHF.

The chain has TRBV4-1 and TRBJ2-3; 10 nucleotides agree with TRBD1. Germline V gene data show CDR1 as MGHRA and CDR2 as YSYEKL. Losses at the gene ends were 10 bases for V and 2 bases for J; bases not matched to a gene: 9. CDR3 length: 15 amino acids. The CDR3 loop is CATSPGQGVTDTQYF. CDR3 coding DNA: TGCGCCACCTCTCCCGGACAGGGGGTCACAGATACGCAGTATTTT.

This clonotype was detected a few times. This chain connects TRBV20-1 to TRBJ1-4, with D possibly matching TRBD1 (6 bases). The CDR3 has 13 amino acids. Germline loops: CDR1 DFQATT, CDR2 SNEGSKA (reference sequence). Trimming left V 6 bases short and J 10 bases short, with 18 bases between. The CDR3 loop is CSATYRDGRKLFF. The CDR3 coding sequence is TGCAGTGCGACCTACAGGGATGGTCGAAAACTGTTTTTT.

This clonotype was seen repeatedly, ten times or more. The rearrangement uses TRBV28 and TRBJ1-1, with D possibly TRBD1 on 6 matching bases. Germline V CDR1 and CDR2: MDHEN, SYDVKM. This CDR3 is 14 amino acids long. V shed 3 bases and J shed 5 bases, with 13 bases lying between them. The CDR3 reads CASSFVSRGTEAFF. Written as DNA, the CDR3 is TGTGCCAGCAGTTTTGTCAGTAGGGGGACTGAAGCTTTCTTT. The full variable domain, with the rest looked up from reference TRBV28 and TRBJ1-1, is DVKVTQSSRYLVKRTGEKVFLECVQDMDHENMFWYRQDPGLGLRLIYFSYDVKMKEKGDIPEGYSVSREKKERFSLILESASTNQTSMYLCASSFVSRGTEAFFGQGTRLTVV.

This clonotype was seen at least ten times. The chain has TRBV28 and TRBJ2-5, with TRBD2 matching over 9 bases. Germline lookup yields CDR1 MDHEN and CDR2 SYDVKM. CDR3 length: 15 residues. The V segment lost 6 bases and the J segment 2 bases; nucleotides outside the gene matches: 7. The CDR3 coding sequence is TGTGCCAGCAGCCCTCCCGGACTAGCGCAAGAGACCCAGTACTTC. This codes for CASSPPGLAQETQYF.

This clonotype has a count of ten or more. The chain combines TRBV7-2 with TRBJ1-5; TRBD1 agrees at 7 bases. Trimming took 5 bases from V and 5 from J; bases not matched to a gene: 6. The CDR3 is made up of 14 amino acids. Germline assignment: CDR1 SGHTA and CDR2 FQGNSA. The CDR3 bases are TGTGCCAGCAGCCAACAGGGGTTCGATCAGCCCCAGCATTTT. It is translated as CASSQQGFDQPQHF.

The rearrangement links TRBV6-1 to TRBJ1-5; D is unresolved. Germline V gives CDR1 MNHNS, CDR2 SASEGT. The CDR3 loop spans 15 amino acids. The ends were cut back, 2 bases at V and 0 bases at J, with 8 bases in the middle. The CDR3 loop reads CASSERGYSNQPQHF. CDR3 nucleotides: TGTGCCAGCAGTGAACGGGGTTATAGCAATCAGCCCCAGCATTTT.